A selection of T cell receptor beta chains follows, all from one sample in a study of siplizumab effects on memory and regulatory T cells. Profiled with immunoSEQ multiplex PCR; TCRdb holds only in-frame clones, not every one. The sample gives about 120,000 clones, around 94% of which show up once; roughly 1.5% is in the top ten. Material for sequencing was non-Treg CD4+ T cells sorted from blood. Receptors were obtained from a human donor in good health. Both conserved end residues are part of each CDR3. D genes are given only for firm matches. The size entry is marked missing in some rows and otherwise reads once, few, many or a size class.

j_gene: TRBJ1-2
d_gene: TRBD1
abundance: .
v_gene: TRBV6-5
CDR3aa: CASRGRGQVYGYTF
CDR3nt: TGTGCCAGCAGAGGTAGGGGACAGGTTTATGGCTACACCTTC

j_gene: TRBJ2-2
d_gene: .
abundance: .
v_gene: TRBV5-4
CDR3aa: CASSLPNTGELFF
CDR3nt: TGTGCCAGCAGCCTCCCGAACACCGGGGAGCTGTTTTTT

j_gene: TRBJ2-5
d_gene: TRBD1
abundance: few
v_gene: TRBV5-6
CDR3aa: CASRTGIEETQYF
CDR3nt: TGTGCCAGCCGGACAGGGATAGAAGAGACCCAGTACTTC

j_gene: TRBJ2-3
d_gene: .
abundance: .
v_gene: TRBV5-1
CDR3aa: CASSLVGQAADTQYF
CDR3nt: TGCGCCAGCAGCTTGGTCGGCCAAGCCGCCGATACGCAGTATTTT

j_gene: TRBJ2-7
d_gene: TRBD1
abundance: .
v_gene: TRBV5-6
CDR3aa: CASSFGQDEQYF
CDR3nt: TGTGCCAGCAGCTTCGGACAGGACGAGCAGTACTTC

j_gene: TRBJ1-4
d_gene: .
abundance: .
v_gene: TRBV18
CDR3aa: CASSPWDSGAEKLFF
CDR3nt: TGTGCCAGCTCACCATGGGATTCAGGGGCTGAAAAACTGTTTTTT

j_gene: TRBJ2-6
d_gene: .
abundance: .
v_gene: TRBV19
CDR3aa: CASSITGSGANVLTF
CDR3nt: TGTGCCAGTAGCATTACAGGGTCTGGGGCCAACGTCCTGACTTTC

j_gene: TRBJ2-5
d_gene: .
abundance: .
v_gene: TRBV6-6
CDR3aa: CASSYPLAGSWETQYF
CDR3nt: TGTGCCAGCAGTTACCCTTTGGCGGGTTCATGGGAGACCCAGTACTTC

j_gene: TRBJ2-7
d_gene: .
abundance: .
v_gene: TRBV30
CDR3aa: CAWSPSAYEQYF
CDR3nt: TGTGCCTGGAGTCCCTCAGCCTACGAGCAGTACTTC

j_gene: TRBJ2-5
d_gene: TRBD2
abundance: .
v_gene: TRBV2
CDR3aa: CASSGEGRSTETQYF
CDR3nt: TGTGCCAGCAGTGGGGAGGGACGGAGTACCGAGACCCAGTACTTC

j_gene: TRBJ2-7
d_gene: TRBD1
abundance: .
v_gene: TRBV4-1
CDR3aa: CASSQVRRDRDSYEQYF
CDR3nt: TGCGCCAGCAGCCAAGTGCGCCGGGACAGGGACTCCTACGAGCAGTACTTC

j_gene: TRBJ2-1
d_gene: .
abundance: .
v_gene: TRBV2
CDR3aa: CASIRGSAYNEQFF
CDR3nt: TGTGCCAGCATCCGAGGGAGTGCCTACAATGAGCAGTTCTTC

j_gene: TRBJ1-2
d_gene: .
abundance: .
v_gene: TRBV12-5
CDR3aa: CASGLHGGYTF
CDR3nt: TGTGCTAGTGGTTTACACGGTGGCTACACCTTC

j_gene: TRBJ1-2
d_gene: .
abundance: .
v_gene: TRBV5-5
CDR3aa: CASSVRPAESYGYTF
CDR3nt: TGTGCCAGCAGTGTCCGTCCCGCAGAATCCTATGGCTACACCTTC

j_gene: TRBJ1-2
d_gene: .
abundance: .
v_gene: TRBV6-6
CDR3aa: CASTSGVLSYF
CDR3nt: TGTGCCAGCACATCAGGGGTACTGAGCTACTTC

j_gene: TRBJ2-3
d_gene: .
abundance: .
v_gene: TRBV5-1
CDR3aa: CASSLDRADTDTQYF
CDR3nt: TGCGCCAGCAGCTTGGACAGGGCCGACACAGATACGCAGTATTTT

j_gene: TRBJ2-3
d_gene: .
abundance: .
v_gene: TRBV2
CDR3aa: CASTNRGGSTDTQYF
CDR3nt: TGTGCCAGCACGAACAGGGGAGGAAGCACAGATACGCAGTATTTT

j_gene: TRBJ2-5
d_gene: TRBD2
abundance: .
v_gene: TRBV6-1
CDR3aa: CATGGKPWETQYF
CDR3nt: TGTGCCACCGGGGGGAAACCCTGGGAGACCCAGTACTTC

j_gene: TRBJ2-2
d_gene: .
abundance: few
v_gene: TRBV19
CDR3aa: CASSIPDSSGELFF
CDR3nt: TGTGCCAGTAGTATTCCGGACAGCTCCGGGGAGCTGTTTTTT

j_gene: TRBJ1-5
d_gene: .
abundance: .
v_gene: TRBV11-3
CDR3aa: CASSLDRSGLNQPQHF
CDR3nt: TGTGCCAGCAGCTTAGATCGCAGTGGTCTCAATCAGCCCCAGCATTTT

j_gene: TRBJ2-3
d_gene: .
abundance: .
v_gene: TRBV18
CDR3aa: CASSPPRSASTDTQYF
CDR3nt: TGTGCCAGCTCACCACCTAGATCCGCTAGCACAGATACGCAGTATTTT